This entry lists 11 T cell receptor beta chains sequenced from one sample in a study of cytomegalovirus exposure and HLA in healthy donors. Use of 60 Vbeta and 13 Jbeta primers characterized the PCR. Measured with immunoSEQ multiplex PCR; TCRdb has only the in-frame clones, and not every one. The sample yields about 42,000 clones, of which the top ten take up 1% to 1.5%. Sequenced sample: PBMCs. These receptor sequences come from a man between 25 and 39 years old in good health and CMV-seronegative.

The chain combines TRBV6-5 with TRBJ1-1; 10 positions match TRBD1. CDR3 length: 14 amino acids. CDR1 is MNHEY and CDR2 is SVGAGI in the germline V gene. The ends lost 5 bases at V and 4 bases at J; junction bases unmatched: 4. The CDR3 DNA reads TGTGCCAGCAGTGCCGGGACAGGGGTCACTGAAGCTTTCTTT. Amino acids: CASSAGTGVTEAFF.

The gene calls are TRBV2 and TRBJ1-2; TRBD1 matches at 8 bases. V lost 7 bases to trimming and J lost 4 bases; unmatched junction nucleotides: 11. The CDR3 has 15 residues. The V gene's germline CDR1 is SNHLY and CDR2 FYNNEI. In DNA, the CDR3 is TGTGCCAGCACCCCGACAGGGGAGGACGTCTATGGCTACACCTTC. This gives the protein CASTPTGEDVYGYTF.

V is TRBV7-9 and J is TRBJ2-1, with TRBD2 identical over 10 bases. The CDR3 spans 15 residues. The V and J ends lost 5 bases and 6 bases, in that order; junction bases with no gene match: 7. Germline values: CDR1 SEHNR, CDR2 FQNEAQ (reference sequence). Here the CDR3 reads CASSHSGRTGNEQFF. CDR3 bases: TGTGCCAGCAGCCATAGCGGGAGGACTGGCAATGAGCAGTTCTTC. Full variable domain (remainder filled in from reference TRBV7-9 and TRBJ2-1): DTGVSQNPRHKITKRGQNVTFRCDPISEHNRLYWYRQTLGQGPEFLTYFQNEAQLEKSRLLSDRFSAERPKGSFSTLEIQRTEQGDSAMYLCASSHSGRTGNEQFFGPGTRLTVL.

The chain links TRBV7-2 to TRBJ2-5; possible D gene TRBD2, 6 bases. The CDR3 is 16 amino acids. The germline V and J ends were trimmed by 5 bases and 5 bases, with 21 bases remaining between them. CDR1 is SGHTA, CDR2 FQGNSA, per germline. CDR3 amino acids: CASSRGGSGEGETQYF. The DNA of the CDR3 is TGTGCCAGCAGCCGGGGAGGTAGCGGAGAGGGGGAGACCCAGTACTTC.

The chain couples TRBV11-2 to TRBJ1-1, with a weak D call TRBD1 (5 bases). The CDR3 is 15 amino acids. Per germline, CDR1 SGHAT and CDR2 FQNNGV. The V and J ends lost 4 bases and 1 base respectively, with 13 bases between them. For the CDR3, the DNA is TGTGCCAGCAGCTGGAGCGTACAGGCGAACACTGAAGCTTTCTTT. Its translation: CASSWSVQANTEAFF.

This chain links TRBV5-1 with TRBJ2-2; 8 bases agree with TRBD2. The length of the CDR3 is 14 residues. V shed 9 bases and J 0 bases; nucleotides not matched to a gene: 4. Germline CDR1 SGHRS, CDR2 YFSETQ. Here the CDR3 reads CATSGLANTGELFF. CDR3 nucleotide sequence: TGCGCCACCTCGGGACTAGCGAACACCGGGGAGCTGTTTTTT.

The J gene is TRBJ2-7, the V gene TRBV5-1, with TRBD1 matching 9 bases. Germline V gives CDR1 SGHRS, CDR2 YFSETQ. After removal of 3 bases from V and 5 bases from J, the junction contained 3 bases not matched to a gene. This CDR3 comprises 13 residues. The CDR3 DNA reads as TGCGCCAGCAGCTCACAGGGGGCGGACGAGCAGTACTTC. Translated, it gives CASSSQGADEQYF.

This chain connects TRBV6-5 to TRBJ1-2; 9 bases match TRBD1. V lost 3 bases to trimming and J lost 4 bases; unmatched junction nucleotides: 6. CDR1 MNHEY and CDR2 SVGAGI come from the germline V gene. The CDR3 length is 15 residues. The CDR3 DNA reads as TGTGCCAGCAGTTATGGGACAGGGCCGGGCTATGGCTACACCTTC. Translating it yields CASSYGTGPGYGYTF.

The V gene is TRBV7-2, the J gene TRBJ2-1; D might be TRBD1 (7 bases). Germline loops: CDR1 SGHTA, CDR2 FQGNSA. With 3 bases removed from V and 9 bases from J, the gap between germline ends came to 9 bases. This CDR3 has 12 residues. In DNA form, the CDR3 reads TGTGCCAGCAGCTTCCAGGGGGGTGAGCAGTTCTTC. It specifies CASSFQGGEQFF.

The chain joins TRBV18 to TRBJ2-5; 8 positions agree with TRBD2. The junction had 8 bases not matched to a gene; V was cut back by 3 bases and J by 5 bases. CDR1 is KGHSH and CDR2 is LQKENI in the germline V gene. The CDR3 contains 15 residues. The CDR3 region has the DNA TGTGCCAGCTCACCTACGGGAGGGCCCGGGGAGACCCAGTACTTC. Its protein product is CASSPTGGPGETQYF.

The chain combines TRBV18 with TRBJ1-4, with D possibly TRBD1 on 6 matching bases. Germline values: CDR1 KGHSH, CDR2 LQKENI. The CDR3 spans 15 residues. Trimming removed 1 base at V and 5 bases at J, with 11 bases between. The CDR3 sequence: CASSPLGRGNEKLFF. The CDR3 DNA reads TGTGCCAGCTCACCACTCGGCAGGGGCAATGAAAAACTGTTTTTT.